This T cell receptor beta chain originates from a study of blood T cell repertoires in COVID-19 (dated by TCRdb to about 2020). About the study as a whole: Collaborator samples came from the United States, Italy and Spain and covered acute and convalescent phases of COVID-19. The material from the prospective study consisted of cDNA or gDNA derived from T cells, B-cell-depleted T cells, or PBMCs. The dataset comprised deeply sampled blood TCRbeta repertoires from subjects exposed to, actively infected with, or recovered from COVID-19. The repertoires were released in a freely available public database meant as a resource for research on the immune response to SARS-CoV-2. Samples were obtained from the ongoing ImmuneRACE study (first 160 participants) and from some 1,300 subjects provided by 6 global collaborators. Nearly every sample came with metadata listing a de-identified subject ID, COVID-19 status, age in years and sex. HLA class I and class II types, where available, came from metadata supplied by the sample provider rather than from assay-based typing.

Concerning this clone: The clone's antigen remains unknown. Base qualities are not provided; no much larger clone lies one nucleotide away.

The immunoSEQ Assay, a bias-controlled multiplex PCR, was used to amplify TCRbeta CDR3 regions from genomic DNA. As for how the authors treated the data: Nucleated cell counts per sample were estimated from amplification of reference gene primers within the assay. To quantify the absolute abundance of each unique TCRbeta CDR3 rearrangement, sequence reads were collapsed and filtered. For each sample, productive Simpson clonality was calculated as the square root of Simpson's diversity index across productive rearrangements. TCRdb obtained this table from immuneACCESS and retained in-frame rearrangements with V and J assigned. These tables miss some clones; where compared with another copy, unresolved V genes account for less than half of the shortfall, and the remainder is unexplained. V and J calls and clone size are as listed in that table; D and trimming were resolved from the DNA. The sample table shows 200,000 to 250,000 clones, and under 90% are seen once. The ten biggest clones cover 3% to 4% of the sample.

The CDR3 spans 13 residues, from the cysteine through the phenylalanine. The kept DNA is CDR3 alone, 39 bases in frame from the first base. V and J are truncated by 3 bases and 3 bases respectively, leaving an intervening sequence of 9 bases. Here is what the overall study found, with its caveats: The quantity of clinical and demographic metadata differed by source and by participant and was supplied without curation.

The collaborating institutions used their own protocols to collect whole blood in K2EDTA tubes. For TCRbeta analysis, collaborators shipped samples as frozen whole blood, isolated PBMCs, or DNA extracted from either of those sample types. The clonotype was recovered from an elderly woman with acute or convalescent COVID-19. Sequencing input: peripheral blood. The chain is made from TRBV12-3 or TRBV12-4 and TRBJ2-7; the D gene is possibly TRBD1, with 6 bases matching. The CDR3 here reads CASSLGTRYEQYF. The bases read TGTGCCAGCAGTTTGGGGACACGCTACGAGCAGTACTTC.